This TCR beta chain is drawn from a study of regulatory T cells in long-lasting Graves disease. Libraries of TCR beta came from iRepertoire HTBI primers plus Arm-PCR of CDR3 regions. Each CDR3 protein is one row after TCRdb ran MiXCR on the multiplex PCR reads. Of 300,000 to 450,000 distinct CDR3 sequences listed, about a sixth are singletons. Whole-study findings and limits: Persistent Graves' patients had lower TCR diversity than newly diagnosed ones.

The CDR3 sequence is 13 residues long. Trimming took off 6 bases at V and 3 bases at J, with 6 bases between the two ends. Regarding time point: newly diagnosed GD, antithyroid drugs for less than 3 months. With RNA extracted from PBMCs as input, the TCR library was made. A few counts support this clonotype. The antigen is not known. V is TRBV12-3 or TRBV12-4 and J is TRBJ2-6; D gene uncertain. The TCR originated in a female donor with Graves disease. This specimen was peripheral blood mononuclear cells (PBMCs), taken at new diagnosis, from a patient treated with antithyroid drugs. The CDR3 bases are TGTGCCAGCAGGGCTGGTGGGGCCAACGTCCTGACTTTC. It encodes CASRAGGANVLTF.